This T cell receptor beta chain is from a study of blood T cell repertoires in COVID-19 (dated by TCRdb to the early 2020s). In terms of the full investigation: The collaborator samples originated in the United States, Italy and Spain and spanned the acute and convalescent phases of COVID-19. The material from the prospective study consisted of cDNA or gDNA derived from T cells, B-cell-depleted T cells, or PBMCs. Subjects who had been exposed to COVID-19, were actively infected with it, or had recovered from it provided the deeply sampled blood TCRbeta repertoires that made up the dataset. The repertoires were released in a freely available public database intended as a resource for research on the immune response to SARS-CoV-2. Samples came from the ongoing ImmuneRACE study (first 160 participants) plus 1,254 subjects from 6 global collaborators. Nearly every sample came with metadata listing a de-identified subject ID, COVID-19 status, age in years and sex. Where available, HLA class I and class II types were obtained from metadata supplied by the sample provider rather than from assay-based typing.

The immunoSEQ Assay, a bias-controlled multiplex PCR, was used to amplify TCRbeta CDR3 regions from genomic DNA. In the paper's pipeline: The number of nucleated cells in each sample was estimated from the amplification of reference gene primers within the assay. To quantify the absolute abundance of each unique TCRbeta CDR3 rearrangement, sequence reads were collapsed and filtered. Productive Simpson clonality was computed per sample as the square root of Simpson's diversity index over productive rearrangements. TCRdb carries this immuneACCESS record with in-frame sequences only. Its versions omit some clonotypes, under half of them owing to an unresolved V gene in the studies checked, with the rest unexplained. That table supplies the V and J calls and clone size; D and trimming were determined from the DNA. The sample table holds approximately 360,000 clones, of which roughly 90% were seen once. Of the sample, 0.95% to 1.5% falls within the top ten clones.

General findings and caveats noted by the study authors: The quantity of clinical and demographic metadata differed by source and by participant and was supplied without curation.

As for this clone: No antigen is known for it. No per-base quality is available; no much larger clone lies one base away.

From its cysteine to its phenylalanine, the CDR3 spans 16 amino acids. Kept here is only the CDR3 DNA, which spans 48 bases and is read in frame from base 1. V lost 1 base and J lost 4 bases, and the count of bases not matched to a germline gene is 7. The germline V gene provides CDR1 MNHNS and CDR2 SASEGT. The collaborating institutions used their own protocols to collect whole blood in K2EDTA tubes. For TCRbeta analysis, collaborators shipped samples in one of three forms: frozen whole blood, isolated PBMCs, or DNA extracted from either of those sample types. This receptor was taken from a man aged 35-49 years with acute or convalescent COVID-19. The sequenced material came from peripheral blood. The chain links TRBV6-1 with TRBJ1-5; 7 bases in the junction line up with TRBD1. The DNA sequence is given as TGTGCCAGCAGTGAAGACAGGGGCCGTGGGAATCAGCCCCAGCATTTT. It is translated as CASSEDRGRGNQPQHF.